Included here is one T cell receptor (beta chain) sequence, with context. This sample is drawn from a study of cytomegalovirus exposure and HLA in healthy donors. V was pared by 4 bases and J by 8 bases, with 12 bases between. Germline-derived CDR1 and CDR2 are MGHRA and YSYEKL. The CDR3 runs 13 residues. A multiplex PCR was run with 60 Vbeta primers and 13 Jbeta primers. The protocol was immunoSEQ multiplex PCR, while the TCRdb copy is restricted to in-frame clones and leaves out a portion. Here the sample spans 130,000 to 150,000 clones, over 70% being singletons. Sequenced input: PBMCs. This TCR was sampled from a middle-aged woman in good health and CMV-seropositive. The genes are TRBV4-1 and TRBJ2-1; D is unresolved. CDR3 nucleotides: TGCGCCAGCAGCCCGCTAGGCCCCGATGAGCAGTTCTTC. As protein: CASSPLGPDEQFF.